Below are 23 T cell receptor beta chains sequenced from a single sample in a study of T cells after yellow fever vaccination. TCRdb called the 5' RACE reads again in MiXCR, with one record for every CDR3 protein. The sample consists of some 600,000 distinct CDR3 sequences, 9% to 15% of them appearing once. The sequencing here drew on PBMCs, taken on the day of the yellow fever booster vaccination. These receptors were obtained from a young man who received the YFV17D yellow fever vaccine.

The V call is TRBV7-9, the J call TRBJ1-1; D not certain. Germline CDR1 reads SEHNR; CDR2 reads FQNEAQ (reference sequence). Trimming took off 5 bases at V and 7 bases at J, with 20 bases between the two ends. The CDR3 is 15 amino acids. The CDR3 coding sequence is TGTGCCAGCAGCCCCCTCGGGCAGGTCAGAGGTGAAGCTTTCTTT. Translation gives CASSPLGQVRGEAFF. Drawing the rest from reference TRBV7-9 and TRBJ1-1, the complete variable domain is DTGVSQNPRHKITKRGQNVTFRCDPISEHNRLYWYRQTLGQGPEFLTYFQNEAQLEKSRLLSDRFSAERPKGSFSTLEIQRTEQGDSAMYLCASSPLGQVRGEAFFGQGTRLTVV.

In this sample, this clonotype turned up a few times. J is TRBJ2-1 and V is TRBV3-1; possibly TRBD1 for D (6 bases). CDR3 length equals 13 residues. V shed 4 bases and J shed 10 bases, with 14 bases lying between them. Germline CDR1 reads LGHDT; CDR2 reads YNNKEL (reference sequence). The chain's CDR3 is CASSRLGGREQFF. CDR3 in DNA: TGTGCCAGCAGCCGGCTAGGGGGAAGGGAGCAGTTCTTC.

This clonotype was observed a few times. V is TRBV12-3 or TRBV12-4 and J is TRBJ2-2, with TRBD1 matching over 10 bases. The V segment lost 6 bases and the J segment 7 bases; nucleotides outside the gene matches: 14. This CDR3 spans 17 amino acids. CDR3 in amino acids: CASRQRTGGKLGGELFF. As DNA, the CDR3 is TGTGCCAGCAGGCAGCGGACAGGGGGAAAGTTGGGCGGGGAGCTGTTTTTT.

The V and J genes are TRBV29-1 and TRBJ2-1; tentatively, D is TRBD2 (5 bases). V was shortened by 5 bases and J by 0 bases, with 23 bases between the two germline ends. The CDR3 sequence is 18 residues long. Looked up from germline, CDR1 is SQVTM and CDR2 is ANQGSEA. The CDR3 region has the DNA TGCAGCGTTCATACCCAATCCCGACCTACTAGCTCCTACAATGAGCAGTTCTTC. Encoded protein: CSVHTQSRPTSSYNEQFF.

This clonotype was picked up a small number of times. The chain uses TRBV5-6 and TRBJ2-7, with D hard to call. The CDR3 length is 11 residues. Between the trimmed V and J ends, which lost 4 bases and 7 bases, there was a span of 9 bases. Germline assignment: CDR1 SGHDT and CDR2 YYEEEE. In nucleotides, the CDR3 is TGTGCCAGCAGCGCTACTACGGAGCAGTACTTC. This sequence encodes CASSATTEQYF.

This clonotype was detected a few times. The CDR3 DNA reads as TGTGCCAGCAACCGACAGGCTGACAATGAGCAGTTCTTC. This gives the protein CASNRQADNEQFF. The chain is built from TRBV9 and TRBJ2-1; tentative D call: TRBD1 (6 bases). The CDR3 runs 13 residues. Trimming removed 6 bases from V and 5 bases from J, with 12 bases in between. Germline V gene data show CDR1 as SGDLS and CDR2 as YYNGEE.

The CDR3: CASSNREYEQFF. The CDR3 DNA reads TGTGCCAGCAGCAACAGGGAGTACGAGCAGTTCTTC. The chain employs TRBV7-9 and TRBJ2-7; a weak D match, TRBD1 (6 bases). The DNA matches TRBJ2-1 better at its end, which makes the J call doubtful. The CDR3 runs to 12 residues. CDR1 and CDR2 from the germline V gene are SEHNR and FQNEAQ (reference sequence).

This clonotype was found a few times. V is TRBV3-1 and J is TRBJ2-3; perhaps D is TRBD1 or TRBD2 (5 bases each). Trimming shortened V by 4 bases and J by 2 bases, and 13 bases separated the two germline ends. Germline CDR1 LGHDT, CDR2 YNNKEL (reference sequence). The length of the CDR3 is 15 residues. The CDR3 DNA reads TGTGCCAGCAGCCTTCCGGGACGCTACACAGATACGCAGTATTTT. Residues: CASSLPGRYTDTQYF.

This clonotype was seen a handful of times. This clone may be a read error of a much larger clone one base away. The gene calls are TRBV7-3 and TRBJ2-1, with TRBD2 matching 8 bases. This CDR3 comprises 15 residues. The ends lost 2 bases at V and 5 bases at J; junction bases unmatched: 5. CDR1 and CDR2 (germline): SGHTA, FQGTGA. The CDR3 loop reads CASSLGSSGNNEQFF. As DNA, the CDR3 is TGTGCCAGCAGCTTAGGGAGTAGCGGGAACAATGAGCAGTTCTTC.

This clonotype was detected ten times or more. In DNA form, the CDR3 reads TGTGCCAGCAGCTTGCTTTTTGGGACTACCGGGGAAGGTAATGAGCAGTTCTTC. This sequence encodes CASSLLFGTTGEGNEQFF. This chain uses TRBV5-6 with TRBJ2-1; 7 positions match TRBD2. CDR1 is SGHDT, CDR2 YYEEEE, per germline. V dropped 1 base and J dropped 7; count of bases not matched to a gene: 17. The CDR3 runs 18 residues.

This clonotype was counted between two and nine times. The chain couples TRBV5-1 to TRBJ2-1; D perhaps matches TRBD2 (5 bases). CDR3 size: 12 residues. Looked up from germline, CDR1 is SGHRS and CDR2 is YFSETQ. Trimming shortened V by 0 bases and J by 10 bases, and 8 bases separated the two germline ends. CDR3 protein: CASSLDGEEQFF. The CDR3 nucleotides are TGCGCCAGCAGCTTGGACGGGGAGGAGCAGTTCTTC.

The rearrangement uses TRBV20-1 and TRBJ2-1; no firm D call. V was pared by 2 bases and J by 3 bases, with 5 bases between. Per the germline V gene, CDR1 is DFQATT and CDR2 is SNEGSKA (reference sequence). CDR3 length equals 12 residues. CDR3 coding DNA: TGCAGTGCTAGACCAAACTACAATGAGCAGTTCTTC. Protein product: CSARPNYNEQFF.

The rearrangement links TRBV20-1 to TRBJ1-4; D perhaps matches TRBD1 (6 bases). The CDR3 consists of 13 residues. Germline V gene sequence: CDR1 DFQATT, CDR2 SNEGSKA (reference sequence). Trimming took off 5 bases at V and 3 bases at J, with 10 bases between the two ends. The CDR3 nucleotides read TGCAGTGCTCAGCAGGGGTCTAATGAAAAACTGTTTTTT. Its translation: CSAQQGSNEKLFF.

This clonotype has ten or more counts. This chain links TRBV20-1 with TRBJ2-3; TRBD1 might be the D (5 bases). The germline V gene encodes CDR1 DFQATT and CDR2 SNEGSKA (reference sequence). The germline V and J ends were trimmed by 6 bases and 9 bases, with 22 bases remaining between them. CDR3 length: 14 residues. DNA of the CDR3: TGCAGTGCGAATCAGGGAACGAGTCGGTTGACGCAGTATTTT. Translation gives CSANQGTSRLTQYF.

This clonotype has a handful of counts. The rearrangement uses TRBV3-1 and TRBJ1-1; D call uncertain. In germline, CDR1 is LGHDT, CDR2 YNNKEL (reference sequence). The length of the CDR3 is 14 residues. Between the trimmed V and J ends, which lost 0 bases and 6 bases, there was a span of 11 bases. CDR3 region: CASSQDDLAAEAFF. CDR3 coding DNA: TGTGCCAGCAGCCAAGATGATTTGGCCGCTGAAGCTTTCTTT.

This chain connects TRBV4-3 to TRBJ1-4; the match to TRBD1 covers 7 bases. CDR3 length equals 15 residues. The germline V gene has CDR1 LGHNA and CDR2 YSLEER. Unmatched junction bases numbered 6, after V lost 4 bases and J lost 4 bases. CDR3 bases: TGCGCCAGCAGCCTAGGGACAGCCATTAATGAAAAACTGTTTTTT. Its translation is CASSLGTAINEKLFF.

This clonotype showed up many times. The CDR3 region has the DNA TGTGCCAGCAGCGTTGACAGGGGAGGATACAATGAGCAGTTCTTC. Translating gives CASSVDRGGYNEQFF. The gene calls are TRBV7-3 and TRBJ2-1, with 8 bases aligning to TRBD1. Germline CDR1 is SGHTA and CDR2 is FQGTGA. The CDR3 is made up of 15 amino acids. V dropped 5 bases and J dropped 4; count of bases not matched to a gene: 7.

This clonotype has a handful of counts. The chain couples TRBV29-1 to TRBJ2-1, with TRBD2 identical over 8 bases. V trimming: 6 bases; J trimming: 7 bases; junction bases outside the gene matches: 8. The CDR3 sequence is 13 residues long. The germline V gene encodes CDR1 SQVTM and CDR2 ANQGSEA. The CDR3 DNA reads TGCAGCGTGTCGGGGGGGTTTAAGAATGAGCAGTTCTTC. Translation: CSVSGGFKNEQFF.

This clonotype was found a few times. The J gene is TRBJ2-7, the V gene TRBV6-5; D might be TRBD1 or TRBD2, each matching 5 bases. Germline V gene lookup returns CDR1 MNHEY and CDR2 SVGAGI. V was trimmed by 4 bases and J by 2 bases, leaving 12 bases between them. The CDR3 is made up of 14 amino acids. The CDR3 is CASSLGRTAYEQYF. The DNA for the CDR3 is TGTGCCAGCAGTTTGGGACGTACGGCCTACGAGCAGTACTTC.

The chain recombines TRBV12-3 or TRBV12-4 with TRBJ1-2, with D perhaps TRBD1 (6 bases). V dropped 4 bases and J dropped 7 bases, with 10 bases sitting between them. The CDR3 loop spans 12 amino acids. The chain's CDR3 is CASSWEQGGYTF. For the CDR3, the DNA is TGTGCCAGCAGTTGGGAACAGGGTGGCTACACCTTC.

This chain joins TRBV3-1 and TRBJ2-1; a weak D match, TRBD2 (6 bases). Trimming shortened V by 0 bases and J by 3 bases, and 12 bases separated the two germline ends. Germline V gives CDR1 LGHDT, CDR2 YNNKEL (reference sequence). CDR3 length: 16 residues. CDR3 coding DNA: TGTGCCAGCAGCCAAGAGGGACGGGGGTACTACAATGAGCAGTTCTTC. Its translation is CASSQEGRGYYNEQFF.

The chain couples TRBV5-1 to TRBJ2-3, with D perhaps assigned TRBD1 or TRBD2 (5 bases each). Per the germline V gene, CDR1 is SGHRS and CDR2 is YFSETQ. The V end was cut by 5 bases, the J end by 2 bases, with 15 bases between. The CDR3 spans 15 residues. This chain's CDR3 is CASRPGAGPTDTQYF. CDR3 nucleotides: TGCGCCAGCAGGCCTGGGGCGGGCCCCACAGATACGCAGTATTTT.

This clonotype was detected only a few times. This chain joins TRBV6-5 and TRBJ1-1; D is perhaps TRBD1 (5 bases). The germline V gene encodes CDR1 MNHEY and CDR2 SVGAGI. V dropped 2 bases and J dropped 5 bases, with 12 bases sitting between them. This CDR3 is 14 amino acids long. This CDR3 reads CASSYMQGGTEAFF. For the CDR3, the DNA is TGTGCCAGCAGTTACATGCAGGGAGGGACTGAAGCTTTCTTT.